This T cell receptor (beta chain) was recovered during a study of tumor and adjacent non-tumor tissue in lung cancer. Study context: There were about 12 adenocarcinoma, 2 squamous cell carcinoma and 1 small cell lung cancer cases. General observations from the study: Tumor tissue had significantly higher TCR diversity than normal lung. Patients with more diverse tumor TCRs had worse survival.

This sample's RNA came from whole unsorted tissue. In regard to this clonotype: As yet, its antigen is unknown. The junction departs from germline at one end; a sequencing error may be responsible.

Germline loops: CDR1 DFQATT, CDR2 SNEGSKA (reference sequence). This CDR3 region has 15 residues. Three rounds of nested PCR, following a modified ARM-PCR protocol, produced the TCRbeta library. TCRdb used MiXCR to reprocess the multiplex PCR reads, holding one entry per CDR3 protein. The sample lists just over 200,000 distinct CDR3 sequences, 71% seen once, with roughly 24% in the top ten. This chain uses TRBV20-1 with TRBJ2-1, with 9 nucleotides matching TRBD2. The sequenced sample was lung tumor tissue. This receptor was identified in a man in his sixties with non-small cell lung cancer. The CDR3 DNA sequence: TGCAGTGGTAGAATCGCTAGCGGGACTGTAGGTGAGCAGTTCTTC. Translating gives CSGRIASGTVGEQFF.